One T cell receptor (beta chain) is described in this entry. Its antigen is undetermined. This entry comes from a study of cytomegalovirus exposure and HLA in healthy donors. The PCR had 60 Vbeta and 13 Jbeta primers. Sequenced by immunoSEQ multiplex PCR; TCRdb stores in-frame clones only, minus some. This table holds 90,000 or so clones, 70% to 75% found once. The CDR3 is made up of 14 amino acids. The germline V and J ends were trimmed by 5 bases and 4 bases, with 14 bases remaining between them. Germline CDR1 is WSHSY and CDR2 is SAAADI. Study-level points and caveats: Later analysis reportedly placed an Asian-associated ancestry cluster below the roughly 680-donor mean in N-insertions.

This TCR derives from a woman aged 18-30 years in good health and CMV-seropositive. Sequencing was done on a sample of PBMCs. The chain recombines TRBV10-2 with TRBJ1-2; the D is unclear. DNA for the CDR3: TGCGCCAGCAGTAAGGAGGGCCCGGTCTATGGCTACACCTTC. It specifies CASSKEGPVYGYTF.